A single sample gave rise to the 32 T cell receptor beta chains below, sequenced in a study of blood T cell repertoires in COVID-19. The method was immunoSEQ multiplex PCR; TCRdb's version includes in-frame clones alone and lacks a portion of them. Among 200,000 to 250,000 clones listed, 80% to 90% were seen once. The source material was PBMCs or T cells enriched from blood (not recorded which). These TCRs come from a woman between 35 and 50 years old with acute COVID-19.

The rearrangement links TRBV28 to TRBJ1-5; 7 bases align to TRBD1. Germline CDR1 and CDR2: MDHEN and SYDVKM. J was trimmed by 1 base and V by 7 bases; bases with no gene match: 7. This CDR3 has 15 residues. The DNA of the CDR3 is TGTGCCAGCAAAGTGACAGGGCCCAGCAATCAGCCCCAGCATTTT. This codes for CASKVTGPSNQPQHF.

Here the CDR3 reads CASSSRLGTGGAKNQYV. The CDR3 DNA reads TGCGCCAGCAGCTCGAGACTTGGGACAGGGGGCGCAAAGAACCAGTACGTC. The chain uses TRBV5-1 and TRBJ2-7, with 12 nucleotides matching TRBD1. This CDR3 spans 17 amino acids. V shed 3 bases, J shed 10 bases, and the junction held 17 bases outside the gene matches. The germline V gene has CDR1 SGHRS and CDR2 YFSETQ.

The rearrangement uses TRBV4-1 and TRBJ1-4; D call uncertain. Germline V gene sequence: CDR1 MGHRA, CDR2 YSYEKL. V shed 0 bases and J shed 6 bases, with 23 bases lying between them. CDR3 size: 19 residues. This CDR3 is CASSQEEVGPTIADEKLFF. CDR3 in DNA: TGCGCCAGCAGCCAAGAGGAGGTAGGACCAACTATTGCGGATGAAAAACTGTTTTTT.

CDR3 sequence: CASSFAAGGDEQYF. CDR3 nucleotide sequence: TGTGCCAGCAGCTTCGCAGCGGGGGGGGACGAGCAGTACTTC. The chain uses TRBV9 and TRBJ2-7; 10 bases line up with TRBD2. CDR1 and CDR2 (germline): SGDLS, YYNGEE. V dropped 4 bases and J dropped 5; count of bases not matched to a gene: 6. The CDR3 runs to 14 residues. Complete variable domain (other parts from reference TRBV9 and TRBJ2-7): DSGVTQTPKHLITATGQRVTLRCSPRSGDLSVYWYQQSLDQGLQFLIQYYNGEERAKGNILERFSAQQFPDLHSELNLSSLELGDSALYFCASSFAAGGDEQYFGPGTRLTVT.

CDR3: CASSLIAGGHETQYF. The CDR3 coding sequence is TGCGCCAGCAGCTTAATAGCGGGGGGGCATGAGACCCAGTACTTC. This chain links TRBV5-1 with TRBJ2-5; the match to TRBD2 covers 11 bases. The V gene's germline CDR1 is SGHRS and CDR2 YFSETQ. CDR3 length: 15 residues. J gave up 5 bases and V 2 bases, and 5 bases lay outside the gene matches.

The chain couples TRBV7-8 to TRBJ1-5; no definite D call. Germline assignment: CDR1 SGHVS and CDR2 FQNEAQ. V was shortened by 1 base and J by 6 bases, with 13 bases between the two germline ends. The CDR3 is made up of 15 amino acids. The CDR3 DNA is TGTGCCAGCAGCTTAGGGAACAGTCTCGGTCAGCCCCAGCATTTT. It encodes CASSLGNSLGQPQHF.

The chain is built from TRBV5-1 and TRBJ1-2, with TRBD1 as a possible D gene (5 bases). V lost 2 bases to trimming and J lost 3 bases, with 20 bases between them. This CDR3 region has 17 residues. The germline CDR1 and CDR2 sequences are SGHRS and YFSETQ. CDR3 coding DNA: TGCGCCAGCAGCTTTACCCTCGGGCAGGGCTCTGACTATGGCTACACCTTC. It codes for CASSFTLGQGSDYGYTF.

The genes are TRBV18 and TRBJ1-1; 9 bases line up with TRBD1. This CDR3 region has 13 residues. Germline V gene sequence: CDR1 KGHSH, CDR2 LQKENI. Unmatched junction bases numbered 5, after V lost 4 bases and J lost 8 bases. The CDR3 spells CASSQGQGEEAFF. DNA of the CDR3: TGTGCCAGCTCACAGGGACAGGGAGAAGAAGCTTTCTTT. Full variable domain (missing parts from reference TRBV18 and TRBJ1-1): NAGVMQNPRHLVRRRGQEARLRCSPMKGHSHVYWYRQLPEEGLKFMVYLQKENIIDESGMPKERFSAEFPKEGPSILRIQQVVRGDSAAYFCASSQGQGEEAFFGQGTRLTVV.

CDR3 DNA: TGTGCCAGCAGCGCCTCTGGGGGCGCAGGGCAGCCCCAGCATTTT. It codes for CASSASGGAGQPQHF. The chain combines TRBV9 with TRBJ1-5, with D possibly matching TRBD1 (6 bases). The CDR3 consists of 15 residues. The germline V gene has CDR1 SGDLS and CDR2 YYNGEE. Trimming pared 3 bases from V and 7 bases from J, leaving 17 bases between.

The J gene is TRBJ2-7, the V gene TRBV3-1 (or the pseudogene TRBV3-2); D is undetermined. Germline loops: CDR1 LGHDT, CDR2 YNNKEL (reference sequence). There are 12 residues in the CDR3. Trimming took off 8 bases at V and 0 bases at J, with 8 bases between the two ends. CDR3 region: CASAQRSYEQYF. The CDR3 DNA sequence: TGTGCCAGCGCGCAGCGCTCCTACGAGCAGTACTTC.

This clone was counted once. CDR3 in DNA: TGTGCCAGCAGCCAAGAAGCAGGAAGGCTGGGGGGTGTTGCTTTCTTT. It specifies CASSQEAGRLGGVAFF. The chain uses TRBV3-1 (or the pseudogene TRBV3-2) and TRBJ1-1, with TRBD1 as a possible D gene (5 bases). The CDR3 loop spans 16 amino acids. Trimming pared 0 bases from V and 11 bases from J, leaving 22 bases between. Per germline, CDR1 LGHDT and CDR2 YNNKEL (reference sequence).

The V and J genes are TRBV2 and TRBJ1-5; D might be TRBD1 (6 bases). There are 17 residues in the CDR3. Germline V gives CDR1 SNHLY, CDR2 FYNNEI. V lost 4 bases and J 1 base, leaving 17 bases between the germline ends. The CDR3 bases are TGTGCCAGCAGTGCTACAGGGAGTGGAGTAAGCAATCAGCCCCAGCATTTT. Residues: CASSATGSGVSNQPQHF.

The chain carries TRBV30 and TRBJ1-1, with D tentatively TRBD1 (5 bases). Germline lookup yields CDR1 GTSNPN and CDR2 SVGIG (reference sequence). The V end lost 3 bases, the J end lost 4 bases, and 21 bases lay between the germline ends. The CDR3 is 16 amino acids. The CDR3 DNA is TGTGCCTGGAGGGCCCCCGGCGGACACCTGATCACTGAAGCTTTCTTT. Protein product: CAWRAPGGHLITEAFF.

The chain employs TRBV28 and TRBJ2-1; 11 bases fit TRBD1. From germline, CDR1 is MDHEN and CDR2 SYDVKM. The CDR3 sequence is 17 residues long. J was trimmed by 0 bases and V by 5 bases; bases with no gene match: 6. CDR3 loop: CASSPLGTGGSYNEQFF. As DNA, the CDR3 is TGTGCCAGCAGTCCCCTCGGGACAGGGGGCTCCTACAATGAGCAGTTCTTC.

CDR3 sequence: CAWQNQGRNQPQHF. The CDR3, as DNA: TGTGCCTGGCAAAATCAGGGAAGAAACCAGCCCCAGCATTTT. The chain uses TRBV30 and TRBJ1-5, with D possibly being TRBD1 (5 bases). Between the trimmed V and J ends, which lost 5 bases and 7 bases, there was a span of 18 bases. Germline CDR1 and CDR2: GTSNPN and SVGIG (reference sequence). The CDR3 is made up of 14 amino acids.

The J gene is TRBJ1-2, the V gene TRBV4-1; 7 bases map to TRBD1. Germline loops: CDR1 MGHRA, CDR2 YSYEKL. There are 15 residues in the CDR3. V was clipped by 1 base and J by 3 bases; unmatched bases: 5. The CDR3 loop reads CASSQAFQGDYGYTF. Here the CDR3 DNA reads TGCGCCAGCAGCCAAGCTTTTCAGGGGGACTATGGCTACACCTTC.

This chain uses TRBV30 with TRBJ2-4; unclear D gene. Trimming took 2 bases from V and 0 from J, leaving 11 bases between them. CDR3 length equals 15 residues. Germline lookup yields CDR1 GTSNPN and CDR2 SVGIG (reference sequence). CDR3 sequence: CAWSSPYLAKNIQYF. CDR3 coding DNA: TGTGCCTGGAGTTCCCCGTATCTAGCCAAAAACATTCAGTACTTC.

Only one count was recorded for this clone. J is TRBJ1-3 and V is TRBV11-2; 9 bases line up with TRBD1. J lost 4 bases, V lost 1 base, and 8 bases had no gene match. CDR3 length: 17 residues. The germline CDR1 and CDR2 sequences are SGHAT and FQNNGV. The CDR3 sequence: CASSLGRTGASGNTIYF. The CDR3 coding sequence is TGTGCCAGCAGCTTAGGTCGGACAGGGGCATCCGGAAACACCATATATTTT.

This clone was found a few times. V and J are TRBV5-1 and TRBJ2-3, with D tentatively TRBD1 (6 bases). Germline CDR1 reads SGHRS; CDR2 reads YFSETQ. V lost 4 bases to trimming and J lost 2 bases, with 17 bases between them. CDR3 length: 16 residues. The CDR3 DNA reads as TGCGCCAGCAGCCCCAAACAGGGTCAGTCCACAGATACGCAGTATTTT. As protein: CASSPKQGQSTDTQYF.

This clone was found a few times. The CDR3 DNA sequence: TGTGCCAGTAGTTTATCCGGGACAGGGCACAATCAGCCCCAGCATTTT. This translates into CASSLSGTGHNQPQHF. The chain combines TRBV19 with TRBJ1-5, with TRBD1 matching over 9 bases. V trimming: 5 bases; J trimming: 3 bases; junction bases outside the gene matches: 8. This CDR3 comprises 16 residues. The germline gives CDR1 LNHDA, CDR2 SQIVND (reference sequence).

The chain employs TRBV12-3 or TRBV12-4 and TRBJ1-2, with 7 bases fitting TRBD1. The trim removed 5 bases at V and 4 bases at J, leaving 4 bases unmatched. This CDR3 is 13 amino acids long. Here the CDR3 reads CASSPQGSYGYTF. CDR3 bases: TGTGCCAGCAGTCCACAGGGGAGCTATGGCTACACCTTC.

The V call is TRBV11-2, the J call TRBJ1-1; a weak D match, TRBD1 (5 bases). Germline lookup yields CDR1 SGHAT and CDR2 FQNNGV. V was shortened by 5 bases and J by 1 base, with 17 bases between the two germline ends. The CDR3 has 16 amino acids. This CDR3 is CASSPRGARGNTEAFF. The CDR3 DNA reads as TGTGCCAGCAGCCCTCGTGGGGCGAGAGGGAACACTGAAGCTTTCTTT.

J is TRBJ1-1 and V is TRBV18; 8 nucleotides line up with TRBD1. Germline V gene lookup returns CDR1 KGHSH and CDR2 LQKENI. This CDR3 contains 15 residues. With V trimmed by 6 bases and J by 4 bases, 10 bases remained unmatched. CDR3 in DNA: TGTGCCAGCTCGATAGATCAGGGGGCCCGCACTGAAGCTTTCTTT. Residues: CASSIDQGARTEAFF. Full variable domain (outside the CDR3, taken from reference TRBV18 and TRBJ1-1): NAGVMQNPRHLVRRRGQEARLRCSPMKGHSHVYWYRQLPEEGLKFMVYLQKENIIDESGMPKERFSAEFPKEGPSILRIQQVVRGDSAAYFCASSIDQGARTEAFFGQGTRLTVV.

The V and J genes are TRBV30 and TRBJ1-1; D may be TRBD1 (6 bases). Germline-derived CDR1 and CDR2 are GTSNPN and SVGIG (reference sequence). CDR3 length: 13 residues. Trimming cost V 5 bases and J 4 bases, with 14 bases left between them. For the CDR3, the DNA is TGTGCCTGGGGACCAGGGGTGAGCACTGAAGCTTTCTTT. Translating it yields CAWGPGVSTEAFF.

This clone has a handful of counts. The chain combines TRBV18 with TRBJ2-7; D perhaps matches TRBD1 (6 bases). The V end was cut by 2 bases, the J end by 2 bases, with 10 bases between. Germline V gene lookup returns CDR1 KGHSH and CDR2 LQKENI. This CDR3 is 14 amino acids long. In DNA form, the CDR3 reads TGTGCCAGCTCACCAAGGCAGGGGACCTACGAGCAGTACGTC. It codes for CASSPRQGTYEQYV.

This chain joins TRBV6-5 and TRBJ1-1; TRBD1 might be the D (5 bases). The CDR3 runs 15 residues. V was clipped by 5 bases and J by 1 base, with 14 bases between them. Germline CDR1 reads MNHEY; CDR2 reads SVGAGI. This CDR3 is CASSKSGHQNTEAFF. The CDR3 DNA sequence: TGTGCCAGCAGTAAGTCCGGACACCAGAACACTGAAGCTTTCTTT.

The genes are TRBV7-8 and TRBJ1-1; D is ambiguous. Germline V gene lookup returns CDR1 SGHVS and CDR2 FQNEAQ. Trimming stripped 5 bases from V and 2 bases from J, with 9 bases between. This CDR3 comprises 13 residues. The CDR3 is CASSVDINTEAFF. CDR3 bases: TGTGCCAGCAGCGTAGACATAAACACTGAAGCTTTCTTT.

This clone was detected a few times. The J gene is TRBJ2-1, the V gene TRBV6-4, with D uncertain. Per the germline V gene, CDR1 is MRHNA and CDR2 is SNTAGT. Trimming removed 4 bases from V and 9 bases from J, with 13 bases in between. The CDR3 runs to 13 residues. CDR3 bases: TGTGCCAGCAGTGTCCAGGCACGTGGTGAGCAGTTCTTC. The encoded protein is CASSVQARGEQFF.

This clone was counted only a few times. The chain has TRBV5-5 and TRBJ1-1; no reliable D call. The CDR3 runs 14 residues. CDR1 SGHKS and CDR2 YYEKEE come from the germline V gene (reference sequence). The V and J ends lost 0 bases and 4 bases respectively, with 10 bases between them. CDR3 sequence (DNA): TGTGCCAGCAGCTTGGGGTACAGTCCCACTGAAGCTTTCTTT. Translation gives CASSLGYSPTEAFF.

The genes are TRBV10-3 and TRBJ2-2; 12 bases align to TRBD2. This CDR3 is 15 amino acids long. With V trimmed by 11 bases and J by 7 bases, 11 bases remained unmatched. CDR1 is ENHRY, CDR2 SYGVKD, per germline. CDR3 amino acids: CAVATSGGSSGELFF. CDR3 nucleotides: TGTGCCGTCGCGACTAGCGGGGGAAGTAGCGGGGAGCTGTTTTTT.

The rearrangement links TRBV20-1 to TRBJ1-1; D gene ambiguous. The ends were cut back, 4 bases at V and 3 bases at J, with 3 bases in the middle. The CDR3 length is 10 residues. Per germline, CDR1 DFQATT and CDR2 SNEGSKA (reference sequence). The CDR3 DNA reads TGCAGTGCTATAGACACTGAAGCTTTCTTT. Its protein product is CSAIDTEAFF.

The V gene is TRBV6-2 or TRBV6-3, the J gene TRBJ1-5; D perhaps matches TRBD1 (5 bases). CDR3 size: 16 residues. V lost 1 base and J lost 0, with 10 bases in between. CDR1 and CDR2 from the germline V gene are MNHEY and SVGEGT. CDR3 protein: CASSYFAGNSNQPQHF. The CDR3 DNA sequence: TGTGCCAGCAGTTACTTTGCAGGGAATAGCAATCAGCCCCAGCATTTT.